These 27 T cell receptor beta chains were sequenced from one sample in a study of memory CD4+ T cells and cytomegalovirus serostatus. TCRdb's copy holds only in-frame clones and misses some; the assay was immunoSEQ multiplex PCR. The sample shows approximately 92,000 clones, 75% to 90% of them seen only once. The sort gate was single viable CD3+CD4+CD8-CD45RO+ cells for memory CD4+ T cells. Sequencing was done on a sample of memory CD4+ T cells from blood. These receptors were collected from an adult in good health and CMV-seropositive.

This clone appeared once. J is TRBJ2-3 and V is TRBV10-3; D perhaps matches TRBD2 (5 bases). Germline V gene sequence: CDR1 ENHRY, CDR2 SYGVKD. The CDR3 is made up of 15 amino acids. V lost 4 bases to trimming and J lost 5 bases, with 16 bases between them. The CDR3 DNA follows: TGTGCCATCAGTGCGGACTTTATTTTGGGAGATACGCAGTATTTT. Translating gives CAISADFILGDTQYF.

In this sample, this clone turned up once. The gene calls are TRBV5-1 and TRBJ2-2, with a weak D call TRBD1 (5 bases). Trimming removed 3 bases at V and 1 base at J, with 10 bases between. This CDR3 contains 15 residues. Germline CDR1 reads SGHRS; CDR2 reads YFSETQ. This chain's CDR3 is CASSWGTGNTGELFF. The CDR3, as DNA: TGCGCCAGCAGCTGGGGAACAGGGAACACCGGGGAGCTGTTTTTT.

The rearrangement links TRBV18 to TRBJ2-7, with 7 bases fitting TRBD2. There are 17 residues in the CDR3. Germline CDR1 is KGHSH and CDR2 is LQKENI. V shed 3 bases, J shed 1 base, and the junction held 12 bases outside the gene matches. The CDR3 bases are TGTGCCAGCTCACCCAATCCTCCAGCGGGAACATCCTACGAGCAGTACTTC. Protein product: CASSPNPPAGTSYEQYF.

V is TRBV2 and J is TRBJ1-1; possibly TRBD1 for D (5 bases). The V gene lost 4 bases and the J gene lost 4 bases, with 13 bases spanning the gap. The CDR3 sequence is 14 residues long. From germline, CDR1 is SNHLY and CDR2 FYNNEI. This chain's CDR3 is CASSGTWGGTEAFF. The CDR3 DNA reads TGTGCCAGCAGTGGGACCTGGGGGGGCACTGAAGCTTTCTTT.

This chain connects TRBV29-1 to TRBJ2-1, with 7 bases fitting TRBD2. J lost 9 bases, V lost 6 bases, and 11 bases had no gene match. This CDR3 region has 13 residues. Germline values: CDR1 SQVTM, CDR2 ANQGSEA. CDR3 DNA: TGCAGCGTAGCCGGGACCCAGCGGGGTGAGCAGTTCTTC. Residues: CSVAGTQRGEQFF.

In this sample, this clone turned up once. The chain is built from TRBV5-1 and TRBJ2-1; 10 bases are a match to TRBD2. V trimming: 5 bases; J trimming: 9 bases; junction bases outside the gene matches: 11. The length of the CDR3 is 15 residues. Per the germline V gene, CDR1 is SGHRS and CDR2 is YFSETQ. This CDR3 is CASRYLAGVQGEQFF. The CDR3 bases are TGCGCCAGCAGATATCTAGCGGGAGTCCAGGGTGAGCAGTTCTTC.

The chain joins TRBV28 to TRBJ2-7; 13 bases align to TRBD2. CDR1 is MDHEN and CDR2 is SYDVKM in the germline V gene. The length of the CDR3 is 15 residues. V shed 0 bases, J shed 6 bases, and the junction held 2 bases outside the gene matches. CDR3 DNA sequence: TGTGCCAGCAGTTTATGGACTAGCGGGAGGCCCGAGCAGTACTTC. This sequence encodes CASSLWTSGRPEQYF.

The chain uses TRBV28 and TRBJ1-4; D is ambiguous. Trimming shortened V by 5 bases and J by 8 bases, and 18 bases separated the two germline ends. CDR1 MDHEN and CDR2 SYDVKM come from the germline V gene. The CDR3 sequence is 15 residues long. CDR3 nucleotide sequence: TGTGCCAGCAGTACCCCTACACGGTCCGGAGAAAAACTGTTTTTT. Amino acids: CASSTPTRSGEKLFF.

The rearrangement joins TRBV19 to TRBJ1-1; D gene ambiguous. The CDR3 is made up of 14 amino acids. V was trimmed by 6 bases and J by 1 base, leaving 12 bases between them. CDR1 is LNHDA and CDR2 is SQIVND in the germline V gene (reference sequence). CDR3 in amino acids: CASRLLGGNTEAFF. The DNA for the CDR3 is TGTGCCAGTAGACTCCTGGGAGGGAACACTGAAGCTTTCTTT.

This clone was counted only a few times. V is TRBV30 and J is TRBJ1-1; 9 bases match TRBD1. The junction had 0 bases not matched to a gene; V was cut back by 5 bases and J by 8 bases. The CDR3 has 10 amino acids. CDR1 and CDR2 (germline): GTSNPN, SVGIG (reference sequence). This CDR3 is CAWGTGEAFF. CDR3 nucleotides: TGTGCCTGGGGGACAGGGGAAGCTTTCTTT.

This clone was picked up a small number of times. This chain joins TRBV29-1 and TRBJ1-4; a possible D gene is TRBD1 (6 bases). CDR3 length: 14 residues. V lost 4 bases and J lost 3, with 12 bases in between. Germline values: CDR1 SQVTM, CDR2 ANQGSEA. CDR3 protein: CSVAEQGANEKLFF. The CDR3 coding sequence is TGCAGCGTTGCGGAACAGGGAGCTAATGAAAAACTGTTTTTT.

The gene calls are TRBV5-5 and TRBJ2-7, with D possibly called TRBD1 or TRBD2 (5 bases each). V lost 0 bases and J 3 bases, leaving 19 bases between the germline ends. CDR3 length: 17 amino acids. CDR1 SGHKS and CDR2 YYEKEE come from the germline V gene (reference sequence). The CDR3 sequence is CASSLGGSTALYYEQYF. CDR3 sequence (DNA): TGTGCCAGCAGCTTGGGGGGGTCGACAGCACTATACTACGAGCAGTACTTC.

The chain couples TRBV28 to TRBJ2-7, with 7 bases aligning to TRBD2. The germline gives CDR1 MDHEN, CDR2 SYDVKM. The J segment lost 1 base and the V segment lost 3 bases, leaving 6 bases of the junction unmatched. CDR3 length: 15 residues. This chain's CDR3 is CASSLGGTISYEQYF. CDR3 DNA sequence: TGTGCCAGCAGTTTGGGGGGGACCATATCCTACGAGCAGTACTTC. Drawing the rest from reference TRBV28 and TRBJ2-7, the complete variable domain is DVKVTQSSRYLVKRTGEKVFLECVQDMDHENMFWYRQDPGLGLRLIYFSYDVKMKEKGDIPEGYSVSREKKERFSLILESASTNQTSMYLCASSLGGTISYEQYFGPGTRLTVT.

The rearrangement links TRBV2 to TRBJ2-5; D perhaps matches TRBD2 (5 bases). Germline loops: CDR1 SNHLY, CDR2 FYNNEI. Deletions cut 9 bases from V and 5 bases from J, with 10 bases between. The CDR3 loop spans 11 amino acids. Here the CDR3 reads CASSVRETQYF. In DNA form, the CDR3 reads TGTGCCAGTAGCGTCCGCGAGACCCAGTACTTC. The whole variable domain, filled in from reference TRBV2 and TRBJ2-5, reads EPEVTQTPSHQVTQMGQEVILRCVPISNHLYFYWYRQILGQKVEFLVSFYNNEISEKSEIFDDQFSVERPDGSNFTLKIRSTKLEDSAMYFCASSVRETQYFGPGTRLLVL.

V and J are TRBV19 and TRBJ1-1; 9 bases agree with TRBD1. The germline V gene encodes CDR1 LNHDA and CDR2 SQIVND (reference sequence). With V trimmed by 5 bases and J by 1 base, 8 bases remained unmatched. The CDR3 runs to 16 residues. Here the CDR3 reads CASSPRTGATNTEAFF. CDR3 coding DNA: TGTGCCAGTAGTCCCCGGACAGGGGCGACGAACACTGAAGCTTTCTTT. The whole variable domain, filled in from reference TRBV19 and TRBJ1-1, reads DGGITQSPKYLFRKEGQNVTLSCEQNLNHDAMYWYRQDPGQGLRLIYYSQIVNDFQKGDIAEGYSVSREKKESFPLTVTSAQKNPTAFYLCASSPRTGATNTEAFFGQGTRLTVV.

The chain recombines TRBV7-6 with TRBJ2-7; no reliable D call. CDR1 is SGHVS and CDR2 is FNYEAQ in the germline V gene. Trimming shortened V by 0 bases and J by 0 bases, and 6 bases separated the two germline ends. CDR3 length: 14 residues. CDR3 coding DNA: TGTGCCAGCAGCTTAGCGCAGGTCTCCTACGAGCAGTACTTC. It is translated as CASSLAQVSYEQYF.

This clone was counted only a few times. The rearrangement links TRBV4-1 to TRBJ1-4; D uncertain. Germline CDR1 reads MGHRA; CDR2 reads YSYEKL. The CDR3 spans 16 residues. The V gene lost 4 bases and the J gene lost 0 bases, with 12 bases spanning the gap. CDR3 sequence: CASSPSWQATNEKLFF. Here the CDR3 DNA reads TGCGCCAGCAGCCCAAGCTGGCAAGCAACTAATGAAAAACTGTTTTTT.

A few counts support this clone. The chain recombines TRBV11-2 with TRBJ1-2, with a possible D match to TRBD1 (5 bases). The CDR3 is 13 amino acids. Germline loops: CDR1 SGHAT, CDR2 FQNNGV. Trimming removed 5 bases at V and 9 bases at J, with 16 bases between. The CDR3 DNA reads TGTGCCAGCAGCGTAATCCCGGGGCAGCGCTACACCTTC. This sequence encodes CASSVIPGQRYTF.

The chain recombines TRBV5-1 with TRBJ2-2; 7 bases are a match to TRBD2. Germline assignment: CDR1 SGHRS and CDR2 YFSETQ. This CDR3 contains 14 residues. J gave up 6 bases and V 3 bases, and 5 bases lay outside the gene matches. CDR3 DNA sequence: TGCGCCAGCAGCTACGGGACTACGGCCGGGGAGCTGTTTTTT. Translated: CASSYGTTAGELFF. Full variable domain (remainder filled in from reference TRBV5-1 and TRBJ2-2): KAGVTQTPRYLIKTRGQQVTLSCSPISGHRSVSWYQQTPGQGLQFLFEYFSETQRNKGNFPGRFSGRQFSNSRSEMNVSTLELGDSALYLCASSYGTTAGELFFGEGSRLTVL.

J is TRBJ1-5 and V is TRBV19; 9 bases fit TRBD1. The junction had 4 bases not matched to a gene; V was cut back by 5 bases and J by 5 bases. The CDR3 contains 14 residues. The germline CDR1 and CDR2 sequences are LNHDA and SQIVND (reference sequence). CDR3 loop: CASSLQGADQPQHF. In nucleotides, the CDR3 is TGTGCCAGTAGTCTACAGGGGGCCGATCAGCCCCAGCATTTT.

The chain is built from TRBV28 and TRBJ1-2, with D perhaps matching TRBD1 (6 bases). Germline CDR1 reads MDHEN; CDR2 reads SYDVKM. The CDR3 consists of 15 residues. V was clipped by 4 bases and J by 8 bases, with 20 bases between them. The CDR3 nucleotides are TGTGCCAGCAGTTCCACAGGGAAGGGTTCGTCCGGCTACACCTTC. Protein: CASSSTGKGSSGYTF.

The V call is TRBV7-3, the J call TRBJ2-1; 12 nucleotides line up with TRBD2. This CDR3 region has 15 residues. V shed 6 bases and J 5 bases; nucleotides not matched to a gene: 5. Germline CDR1 and CDR2: SGHTA and FQGTGA. The CDR3: CASRQGLAGNNEQFF. CDR3 nucleotide sequence: TGTGCCAGCAGACAGGGACTAGCGGGTAACAATGAGCAGTTCTTC.

The chain is built from TRBV28 and TRBJ1-4; TRBD1 might be the D (6 bases). Germline assignment: CDR1 MDHEN and CDR2 SYDVKM. V dropped 3 bases and J dropped 8 bases, with 13 bases sitting between them. The CDR3 extends over 14 amino acids. The CDR3 coding sequence is TGTGCCAGCAGTTTGGGGGGGGCTTGGGAAAAACTGTTTTTT. Its translation is CASSLGGAWEKLFF.

The chain uses TRBV28 and TRBJ1-1; D is possibly TRBD1 (6 bases). The V end was cut by 8 bases, the J end by 1 base, with 11 bases between. The CDR3 runs to 13 residues. Per the germline V gene, CDR1 is MDHEN and CDR2 is SYDVKM. Here the CDR3 DNA reads TGTGCCAGCGGGGGGGGCTGGAACACTGAAGCTTTCTTT. It encodes CASGGGWNTEAFF.

The chain is built from TRBV6-1 and TRBJ1-1, with a tentative D call TRBD1 (5 bases). CDR3 length: 16 amino acids. V was trimmed by 8 bases and J by 1 base, leaving 20 bases between them. Per germline, CDR1 MNHNS and CDR2 SASEGT. CDR3 protein: CASGGKRDGPNTEAFF. For the CDR3, the DNA is TGTGCCAGCGGTGGGAAGAGGGACGGCCCGAACACTGAAGCTTTCTTT.

This chain links TRBV29-1 with TRBJ1-2; 8 bases are a match to TRBD1. The ends lost 6 bases at V and 4 bases at J; junction bases unmatched: 10. Germline CDR1 SQVTM, CDR2 ANQGSEA. This CDR3 comprises 14 residues. The CDR3 loop reads CSVTSGGPLYGYTF. CDR3 in DNA: TGCAGCGTAACCTCAGGGGGCCCCCTCTATGGCTACACCTTC.

This chain links TRBV19 with TRBJ1-5; D call uncertain. Trimming shortened V by 4 bases and J by 3 bases, and 10 bases separated the two germline ends. There are 14 residues in the CDR3. Germline CDR1 is LNHDA and CDR2 is SQIVND (reference sequence). CDR3 nucleotides: TGTGCCAGTAGTACTCCGGCCCTCAATCAGCCCCAGCATTTT. Amino acid sequence: CASSTPALNQPQHF.